Detailed here is one T cell receptor (beta chain). Its specificity is not known. Assay used: immunoSEQ multiplex PCR; TCRdb lists only in-frame clones, some missing. The sample has around 34,000 clones, approximately 90% seen once. The data were taken from a study of OX40 agonist ivuxolimab in advanced cancers. The study, taken as a whole, reports: At doses 0.1 to 3.0 mg/kg, CD4+ and CD8+ clones expanded.

The V end was cut by 7 bases, the J end by 1 base, with 15 bases between. The CDR3 runs 14 residues. Germline V lookup: CDR1 SGHRS, CDR2 YFSETQ. The sequencing here drew on CD4+ or CD8+ T cells sorted from blood, taken in a trial of the OX40 agonist ivuxolimab. V gene TRBV5-1 combines with J gene TRBJ2-7; tentative D call: TRBD1 (6 bases). The source is an adult with an advanced solid tumor such as melanoma, head and neck, liver or kidney cancer. In DNA, the CDR3 is TGCGCCAGCCAGGCGGCAGGGGAGTCCTACGAGCAGTACTTC. Protein product: CASQAAGESYEQYF.